This entry concerns a single T cell receptor beta chain. This specimen comes from a study of blood T cell repertoires in COVID-19. V was cut by 9 bases and J by 1 base, with 7 bases left in between. The CDR3 is 13 amino acids. CDR1 MNHEY and CDR2 SVGAGI come from the germline V gene. The data were produced by immunoSEQ multiplex PCR, yet TCRdb's version contains in-frame clones alone and is incomplete. The profile shows fewer than 300,000 clones, about 88% of them singletons. This receptor was obtained from a man aged 60-69 years who had recovered from COVID-19. The sequenced material came from peripheral blood. V and J are TRBV6-5 and TRBJ1-6; no clear D gene. As DNA, the CDR3 is TGTGCCAGTGGAGGGTCCTATAATTCACCCCTCCACTTT. Protein: CASGGSYNSPLHF.